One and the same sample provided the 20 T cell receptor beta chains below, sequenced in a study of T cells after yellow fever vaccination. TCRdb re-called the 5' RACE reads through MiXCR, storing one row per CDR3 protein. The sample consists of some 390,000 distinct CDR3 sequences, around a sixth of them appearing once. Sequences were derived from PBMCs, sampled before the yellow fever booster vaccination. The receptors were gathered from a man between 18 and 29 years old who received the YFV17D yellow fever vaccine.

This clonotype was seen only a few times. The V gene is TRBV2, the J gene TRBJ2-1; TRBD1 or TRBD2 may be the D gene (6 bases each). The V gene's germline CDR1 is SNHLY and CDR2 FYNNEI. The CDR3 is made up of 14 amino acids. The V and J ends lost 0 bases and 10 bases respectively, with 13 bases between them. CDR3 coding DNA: TGTGCCAGCAGTGAAGCGGGGGGCCGCGGGGAGCAGTTCTTC. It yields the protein CASSEAGGRGEQFF.

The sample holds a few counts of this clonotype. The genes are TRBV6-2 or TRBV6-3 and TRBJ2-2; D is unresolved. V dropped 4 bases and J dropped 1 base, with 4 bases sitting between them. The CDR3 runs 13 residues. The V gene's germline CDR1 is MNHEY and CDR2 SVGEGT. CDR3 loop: CASSSENTGELFF. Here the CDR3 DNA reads TGTGCCAGCAGTTCGGAGAACACCGGGGAGCTGTTTTTT.

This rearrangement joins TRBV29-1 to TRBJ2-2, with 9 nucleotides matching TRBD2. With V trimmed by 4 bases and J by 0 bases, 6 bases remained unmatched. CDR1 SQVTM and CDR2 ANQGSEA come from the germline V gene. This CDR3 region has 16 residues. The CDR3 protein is CSVALSSGANTGELFF. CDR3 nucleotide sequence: TGCAGCGTTGCCCTGTCTAGCGGGGCGAACACCGGGGAGCTGTTTTTT.

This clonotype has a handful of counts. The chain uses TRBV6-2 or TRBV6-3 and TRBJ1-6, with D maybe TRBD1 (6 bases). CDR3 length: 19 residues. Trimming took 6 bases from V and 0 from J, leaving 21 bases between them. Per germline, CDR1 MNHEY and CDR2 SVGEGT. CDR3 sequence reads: CASSFRTGQLFSYNSPLHF. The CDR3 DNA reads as TGTGCCAGCAGCTTTAGAACCGGACAGCTTTTCTCCTATAATTCACCCCTCCACTTT.

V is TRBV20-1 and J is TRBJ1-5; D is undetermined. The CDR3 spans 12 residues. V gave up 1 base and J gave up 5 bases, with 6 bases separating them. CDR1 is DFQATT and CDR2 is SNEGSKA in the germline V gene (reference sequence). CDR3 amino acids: CSARVIDQPQHF. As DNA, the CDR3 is TGCAGTGCTAGAGTAATTGATCAGCCCCAGCATTTT.

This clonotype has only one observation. CDR3 region: CASRFIGTQYF. The CDR3 DNA reads TGTGCAAGTCGCTTCATCGGTACGCAGTATTTT. The chain is built from TRBV12-2 and TRBJ2-3. TRBV12-2 is deemed a pseudogene. The CDR3 extends over 11 amino acids.

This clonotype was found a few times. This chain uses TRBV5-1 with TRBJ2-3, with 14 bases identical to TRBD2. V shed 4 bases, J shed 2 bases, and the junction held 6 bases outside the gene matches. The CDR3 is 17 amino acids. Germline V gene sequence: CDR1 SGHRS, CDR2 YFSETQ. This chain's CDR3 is CASSAGTSGGATDTQYF. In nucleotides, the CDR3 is TGCGCCAGCAGCGCCGGGACTAGCGGGGGAGCCACAGATACGCAGTATTTT.

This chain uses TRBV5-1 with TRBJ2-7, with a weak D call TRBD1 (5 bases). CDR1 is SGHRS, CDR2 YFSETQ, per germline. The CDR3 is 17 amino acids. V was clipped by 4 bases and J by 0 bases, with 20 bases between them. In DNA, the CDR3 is TGCGCCAGCAGCGCGGCAGGGCGATGGTCACCCTCCTACGAGCAGTACTTC. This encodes CASSAAGRWSPSYEQYF. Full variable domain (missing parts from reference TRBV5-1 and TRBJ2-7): KAGVTQTPRYLIKTRGQQVTLSCSPISGHRSVSWYQQTPGQGLQFLFEYFSETQRNKGNFPGRFSGRQFSNSRSEMNVSTLELGDSALYLCASSAAGRWSPSYEQYFGPGTRLTVT.

This CDR3 is CSAPLGRFTDTQYF. In DNA form, the CDR3 reads TGCAGTGCTCCCTTGGGGAGGTTCACAGATACGCAGTATTTT. The chain employs TRBV20-1 and TRBJ2-3; perhaps TRBD2 as D (6 bases). Germline CDR1 reads DFQATT; CDR2 reads SNEGSKA (reference sequence). Trimming pared 5 bases from V and 2 bases from J, leaving 14 bases between. The CDR3 consists of 14 residues.

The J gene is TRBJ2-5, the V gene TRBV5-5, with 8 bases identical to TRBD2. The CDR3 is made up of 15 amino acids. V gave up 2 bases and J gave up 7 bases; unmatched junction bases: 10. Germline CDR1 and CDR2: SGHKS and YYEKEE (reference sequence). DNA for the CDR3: TGTGCCAGCAGCTTTGGTTTGGGGACTAGTGGGACCCAGTACTTC. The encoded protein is CASSFGLGTSGTQYF.

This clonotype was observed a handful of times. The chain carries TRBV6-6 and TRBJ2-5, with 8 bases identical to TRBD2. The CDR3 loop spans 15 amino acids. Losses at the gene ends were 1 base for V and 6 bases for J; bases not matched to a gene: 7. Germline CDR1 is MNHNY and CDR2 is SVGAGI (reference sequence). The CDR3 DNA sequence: TGTGCCAGCAGTTACTTTATCCCGGGGGGGCAGACCCAGTACTTC. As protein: CASSYFIPGGQTQYF.

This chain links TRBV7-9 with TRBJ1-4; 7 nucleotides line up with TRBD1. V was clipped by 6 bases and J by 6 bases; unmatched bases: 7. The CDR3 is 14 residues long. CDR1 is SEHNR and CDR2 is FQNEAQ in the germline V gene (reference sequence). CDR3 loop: CASSSQGPYEKLFF. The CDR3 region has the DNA TGTGCCAGCAGTTCACAGGGGCCTTATGAAAAACTGTTTTTT.

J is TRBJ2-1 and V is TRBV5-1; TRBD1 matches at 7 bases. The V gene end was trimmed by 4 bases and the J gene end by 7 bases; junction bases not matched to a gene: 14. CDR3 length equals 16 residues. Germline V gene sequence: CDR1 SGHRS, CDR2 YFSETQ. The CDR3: CASSPRAIDRDNEQFF. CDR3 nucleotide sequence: TGCGCCAGCAGCCCGAGGGCGATAGACAGGGATAATGAGCAGTTCTTC.

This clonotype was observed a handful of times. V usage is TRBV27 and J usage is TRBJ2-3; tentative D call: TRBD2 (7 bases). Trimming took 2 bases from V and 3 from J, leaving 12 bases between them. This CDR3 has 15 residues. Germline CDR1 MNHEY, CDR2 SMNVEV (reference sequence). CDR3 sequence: CASSLKGGGTDTQYF. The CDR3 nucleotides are TGTGCCAGCAGTTTAAAGGGGGGGGGGACAGATACGCAGTATTTT.

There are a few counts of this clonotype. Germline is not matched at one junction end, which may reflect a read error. This chain's CDR3 is CASSLGAGGTEAFF. In nucleotides, the CDR3 is TGTGCCAGCAGCTTGGGCGCTGGGGGAACTGAAGCTTTCTTT. The chain carries TRBV5-1 and TRBJ1-1, with D perhaps matching TRBD1 (5 bases). Germline V gene lookup returns CDR1 SGHRS and CDR2 YFSETQ. This CDR3 has 14 residues. The entire variable domain, with the rest obtained from reference TRBV5-1 and TRBJ1-1, is as follows: KAGVTQTPRYLIKTRGQQVTLSCSPISGHRSVSWYQQTPGQGLQFLFEYFSETQRNKGNFPGRFSGRQFSNSRSEMNVSTLELGDSALYLCASSLGAGGTEAFFGQGTRLTVV.

The CDR3 DNA sequence: TGTGCTAGTGCCCAGGGGGGGACCCAGTACTTC. Translating gives CASAQGGTQYF. V gene TRBV12-5 combines with J gene TRBJ2-5; TRBD1 might be the D (7 bases). V was trimmed by 7 bases and J by 7 bases, leaving 10 bases between them. Germline V gives CDR1 LGHNT, CDR2 FRNRAP. This CDR3 contains 11 residues.

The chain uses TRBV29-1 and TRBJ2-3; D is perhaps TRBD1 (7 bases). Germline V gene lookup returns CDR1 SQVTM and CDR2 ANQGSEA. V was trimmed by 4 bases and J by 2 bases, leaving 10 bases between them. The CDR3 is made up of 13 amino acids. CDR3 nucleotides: TGCAGCGTTGCGGAGGGGGCCACAGATACGCAGTATTTT. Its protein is CSVAEGATDTQYF.

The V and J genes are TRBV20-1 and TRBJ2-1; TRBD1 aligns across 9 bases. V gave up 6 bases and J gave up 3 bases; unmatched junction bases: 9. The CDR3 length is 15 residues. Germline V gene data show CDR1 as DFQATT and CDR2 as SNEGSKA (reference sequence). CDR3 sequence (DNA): TGCAGTGCCCGAGTGTCGGGACAGGGCTACAATGAGCAGTTCTTC. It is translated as CSARVSGQGYNEQFF.

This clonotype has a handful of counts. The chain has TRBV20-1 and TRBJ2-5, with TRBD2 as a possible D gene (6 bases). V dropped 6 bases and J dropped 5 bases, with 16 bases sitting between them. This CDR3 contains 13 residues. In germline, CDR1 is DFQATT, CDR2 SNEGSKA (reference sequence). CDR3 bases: TGCAGTGCGGGACTGGGATTCTTGGAGACCCAGTACTTC. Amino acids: CSAGLGFLETQYF.

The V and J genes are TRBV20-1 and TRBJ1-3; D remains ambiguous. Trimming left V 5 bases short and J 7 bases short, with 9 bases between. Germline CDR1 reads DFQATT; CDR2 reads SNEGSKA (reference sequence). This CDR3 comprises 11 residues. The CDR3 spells CSASLPNTIYF. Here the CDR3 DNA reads TGCAGTGCTTCCCTCCCCAACACCATATATTTT.